These 15 T cell receptor beta chains were all obtained from the same sample, sequenced in a study of cytomegalovirus exposure and HLA in healthy donors. Vbeta (60) and Jbeta (13) primers were used in the PCR. Only in-frame clones appear in the TCRdb table, and some are missing; sequencing was by immunoSEQ multiplex PCR. The sample has more than 200,000 clones, under 90% seen once. Sequencing was performed on PBMCs. The source of these receptors is a human donor in good health.

The rearrangement uses TRBV28 and TRBJ2-1; TRBD2 aligns across 10 bases. CDR3 length equals 14 residues. The V segment lost 4 bases and the J segment 8 bases; nucleotides outside the gene matches: 5. The V gene's germline CDR1 is MDHEN and CDR2 SYDVKM. The CDR3 loop reads CASSSSGRADEQFF. The DNA of the CDR3 is TGTGCCAGCAGTTCAAGCGGGAGGGCGGATGAGCAGTTCTTC. Using reference TRBV28 and TRBJ2-1 for the parts outside the CDR3, the full variable domain is DVKVTQSSRYLVKRTGEKVFLECVQDMDHENMFWYRQDPGLGLRLIYFSYDVKMKEKGDIPEGYSVSREKKERFSLILESASTNQTSMYLCASSSSGRADEQFFGPGTRLTVL.

This chain joins TRBV5-4 and TRBJ1-4; D not certain. Trimming took 4 bases from V and 8 from J, leaving 15 bases between them. Germline assignment: CDR1 SGHNT and CDR2 YYREEE (reference sequence). The CDR3 runs 14 residues. CDR3 nucleotide sequence: TGTGCCAGCAGCCACGACGTGATGGGCGAAAAACTGTTTTTT. Translating gives CASSHDVMGEKLFF. The full variable domain, its missing parts supplied by reference TRBV5-4 and TRBJ1-4, is ETGVTQSPTHLIKTRGQQVTLRCSSQSGHNTVSWYQQALGQGPQFIFQYYREEENGRGNFPPRFSGLQFPNYSSELNVNALELDDSALYLCASSHDVMGEKLFFGSGTQLSVL.

The genes are TRBV27 and TRBJ2-3; D unresolved. This CDR3 contains 16 residues. CDR1 and CDR2 from the germline V gene are MNHEY and SMNVEV (reference sequence). With 4 bases removed from V and 0 bases from J, the gap between germline ends came to 14 bases. The CDR3 sequence: CASSSTLLVSTDTQYF. The CDR3, as DNA: TGTGCCAGCAGTTCCACCCTATTAGTGAGCACAGATACGCAGTATTTT.

This chain connects TRBV27 to TRBJ1-1, with D uncertain. The germline V and J ends were trimmed by 3 bases and 3 bases, with 17 bases remaining between them. Looked up from germline, CDR1 is MNHEY and CDR2 is SMNVEV (reference sequence). This CDR3 is built from 16 residues. Here the CDR3 reads CASSFRPGLLDTEAFF. For the CDR3, the DNA is TGTGCCAGCAGTTTCCGACCCGGACTTTTGGACACTGAAGCTTTCTTT.

This clone was detected only a few times. This chain links TRBV2 with TRBJ1-1; D unresolved. This CDR3 comprises 13 residues. The V gene's germline CDR1 is SNHLY and CDR2 FYNNEI. V was cut by 6 bases and J by 0 bases, with 8 bases left in between. The CDR3 DNA sequence: TGTGCCAGCAGCTATGACATGAACACTGAAGCTTTCTTT. Protein product: CASSYDMNTEAFF.

J is TRBJ1-2 and V is TRBV10-3; D uncertain. Trimming shortened V by 0 bases and J by 2 bases, and 7 bases separated the two germline ends. The V gene's germline CDR1 is ENHRY and CDR2 SYGVKD. This CDR3 comprises 14 residues. The CDR3 nucleotides read TGTGCCATCAGTGAGTCGAGTGCCAACTATGGCTACACCTTC. Translated: CAISESSANYGYTF.

This chain uses TRBV4-1 with TRBJ2-7; D is undetermined. The CDR3 length is 13 residues. CDR1 MGHRA and CDR2 YSYEKL come from the germline V gene. V lost 0 bases, J lost 0 bases, and 3 bases lay in between. The CDR3 region has the DNA TGCGCCAGCAGCCAAGACAGCTCCTACGAGCAGTACTTC. This sequence encodes CASSQDSSYEQYF.

The CDR3 nucleotides read TGTGCCAGCTCACGGGACAACATGAACACTGAAGCTTTCTTT. Protein: CASSRDNMNTEAFF. The chain is built from TRBV18 and TRBJ1-1; TRBD1 might be the D (6 bases). V was trimmed by 4 bases and J by 0 bases, leaving 9 bases between them. CDR1 is KGHSH and CDR2 is LQKENI in the germline V gene. The CDR3 contains 14 residues.

V gene TRBV28 combines with J gene TRBJ2-1; 7 bases map to TRBD1. Trimming cost V 6 bases and J 8 bases; bases outside gene matches: 7. This CDR3 contains 13 residues. The germline V gene has CDR1 MDHEN and CDR2 SYDVKM. The CDR3 sequence: CASRSGTVYEQFF. For the CDR3, the DNA is TGTGCCAGCAGGTCCGGGACAGTGTATGAGCAGTTCTTC.

The chain employs TRBV19 and TRBJ2-2; TRBD1 matches 9 bases. CDR1 is LNHDA and CDR2 is SQIVND in the germline V gene (reference sequence). There are 16 residues in the CDR3. V lost 3 bases, J lost 7 bases, and 9 bases stayed unmatched. The CDR3 DNA follows: TGTGCCAGTAGTATTGAAGGGACAGGGATTAACGGGGAGCTGTTTTTT. As protein: CASSIEGTGINGELFF.

Only one count was recorded for this clone. The V call is TRBV6-6, the J call TRBJ2-1; maybe TRBD2 (6 bases). The length of the CDR3 is 14 residues. Trimming stripped 10 bases from V and 3 bases from J, with 16 bases between. Germline loops: CDR1 MNHNY, CDR2 SVGAGI (reference sequence). CDR3 amino acids: CATYGGGDYNEQFF. CDR3 DNA: TGTGCCACCTACGGCGGCGGGGACTACAATGAGCAGTTCTTC.

The V and J genes are TRBV29-1 and TRBJ1-1; 7 bases are a match to TRBD1. CDR3 length: 13 amino acids. Germline V gene lookup returns CDR1 SQVTM and CDR2 ANQGSEA. J was trimmed by 3 bases and V by 6 bases; bases with no gene match: 7. CDR3 in amino acids: CSVLKDRDTEAFF. The CDR3 DNA reads TGCAGCGTCCTCAAAGACAGGGACACTGAAGCTTTCTTT.

This clone was recorded once. The V and J genes are TRBV27 and TRBJ2-4, with D perhaps matching TRBD1 (7 bases). The CDR3 extends over 19 amino acids. Germline V CDR1 and CDR2: MNHEY, SMNVEV (reference sequence). V was clipped by 4 bases and J by 2 bases, with 24 bases between them. The CDR3 protein is CASSSSRGVDLIPKNIQYF. The DNA for the CDR3 is TGTGCCAGCAGTTCGTCCAGGGGGGTGGACCTCATACCCAAAAACATTCAGTACTTC.

This clone was recorded once. CDR3 in amino acids: CASSDSSGTASYNEQFF. The CDR3 DNA sequence: TGCGCCAGCAGCGATTCTTCCGGGACAGCCTCCTACAATGAGCAGTTCTTC. The rearrangement links TRBV4-3 to TRBJ2-1; the match to TRBD1 covers 7 bases. V was pared by 5 bases and J by 0 bases, with 10 bases of the junction left unmatched. Per germline, CDR1 LGHNA and CDR2 YSLEER. This CDR3 has 17 residues.

The chain uses TRBV29-1 and TRBJ2-5; 7 bases fit TRBD2. Germline CDR1 SQVTM, CDR2 ANQGSEA. The CDR3 length is 13 residues. J was trimmed by 3 bases and V by 5 bases; bases with no gene match: 6. CDR3 sequence: CSVRTSAKETQYF. The CDR3 bases are TGCAGCGTTCGAACTAGCGCTAAAGAGACCCAGTACTTC.